These T cell receptor beta chains were read from a single sample in a study of cytomegalovirus exposure and HLA in healthy donors. The method was immunoSEQ multiplex PCR; TCRdb's version includes in-frame clones alone and lacks a portion of them. The sample holds 150,000 or so clones; over 75% are singletons and the top ten take around a tenth. Sequences were obtained from PBMCs. Receptor source: a man between 18 and 29 years old in good health and CMV-seropositive. Both conserved end residues are part of each CDR3. A D gene is named only where the DNA matches it firmly. Not every row has a clone size; where given, it reads once, few, many or a size class.

size: few; V: TRBV18; D: -; J: TRBJ1-4; DNA: TGTGCCAGCTCACCCAACCCTCCAGGGTCAGGTGAAAAACTGTTTTTT; CDR3: CASSPNPPGSGEKLFF
size: -; V: TRBV10-1; D: TRBD1; J: TRBJ1-1; DNA: TGCGCCAGCAGTACAGGGGGGACTGAAGCTTTCTTT; CDR3: CASSTGGTEAFF
size: once; V: TRBV28; D: TRBD1; J: TRBJ1-4; DNA: TGTGCCAGCAGTTCTGCCGGGACAGTAAGTTGGGAAAAACTGTTTTTT; CDR3: CASSSAGTVSWEKLFF
size: -; V: TRBV6-5; D: -; J: TRBJ1-2; DNA: TGTGCCAGCAGTTACTCCGGCTATGGCTACACCTTC; CDR3: CASSYSGYGYTF
size: -; V: TRBV23-1; D: -; J: TRBJ1-1; DNA: TGCGCCAGCAGTCACGCATGGGACTCCCGACTCTCTACTGAAGCTTTCTTT; CDR3: CASSHAWDSRLSTEAFF
size: -; V: TRBV7-2; D: TRBD1; J: TRBJ2-5; DNA: TGTGCCAGCAGTTTTTCCCGGGACAGGGGTCAAGAGACCCAGTACTTC; CDR3: CASSFSRDRGQETQYF
size: few; V: TRBV5-6; D: -; J: TRBJ1-2; DNA: TGTGCCAGCAGCTTGGACAGGGATGGCAGCTACACCTTC; CDR3: CASSLDRDGSYTF
size: -; V: TRBV7-2; D: -; J: TRBJ2-3; DNA: TGTGCCAGCAGCCAACCCTCAAGCGAGGATACGCAGTATTTT; CDR3: CASSQPSSEDTQYF
size: -; V: TRBV6-5; D: TRBD1; J: TRBJ1-5; DNA: TGTGCCAGCACCGCCCCAGGGGGTCAGCCCCAGCATTTT; CDR3: CASTAPGGQPQHF
size: -; V: TRBV5-6; D: -; J: TRBJ2-7; DNA: TGTGCCAGCAGCCCGAGGACAGCCGAGCAGTACTTC; CDR3: CASSPRTAEQYF
size: -; V: TRBV7-9; D: -; J: TRBJ2-7; DNA: TGTTCCAGCAGCCAGGACAGCTACGAGCAGTACTTC; CDR3: CSSSQDSYEQYF
size: -; V: TRBV10-3; D: -; J: TRBJ1-1; DNA: TGTGCCATCAGTGAGTCCGGGGGGGGGAACACTGAAGCTTTCTTT; CDR3: CAISESGGGNTEAFF
size: -; V: TRBV11-2; D: -; J: TRBJ1-4; DNA: TGTGCCAGCAGCTTAGAAGCAGCCCAAGGGGCAAAACTGTTTTTT; CDR3: CASSLEAAQGAKLFF
size: -; V: TRBV6-6; D: -; J: TRBJ1-1; DNA: TGTGCCAGCAGAATCGCCGGACAGCCTCGGGGCACTGAAGCTTTCTTT; CDR3: CASRIAGQPRGTEAFF
size: -; V: TRBV2; D: TRBD1; J: TRBJ2-7; DNA: TGTGCCAGCAGGGCTGACAGGGAATACGAGCAGTACTTC; CDR3: CASRADREYEQYF
size: few; V: TRBV11-2; D: -; J: TRBJ1-5; DNA: TGTGCCAGCAGCCCCTCGGGGCAGCCCCAGCATTTT; CDR3: CASSPSGQPQHF
size: -; V: TRBV7-3; D: TRBD2; J: TRBJ2-1; DNA: TGTGCCAGCGGACTAGCGGGGGGGCATCAGGAGCAGTTCTTC; CDR3: CASGLAGGHQEQFF
size: -; V: TRBV6-5; D: -; J: TRBJ1-5; DNA: TGTGCCAGCAGCGAGGACAGCCCTAATCAGCCCCAGCATTTT; CDR3: CASSEDSPNQPQHF
size: -; V: TRBV30; D: TRBD1; J: TRBJ2-7; DNA: TGTGCCTGGAGTAGGGGGCTGTACGAGCAGTACTTC; CDR3: CAWSRGLYEQYF
size: -; V: TRBV11-3; D: -; J: TRBJ2-5; DNA: TGTGCCAGCAGCTCCCGGGACAACCAAGAGACCCAGTACTTC; CDR3: CASSSRDNQETQYF
size: once; V: TRBV10-3; D: -; J: TRBJ1-5; DNA: TGTGCCACCCGGGAACCCGAGTTTAGCAATCAGCCCCAGCATTTT; CDR3: CATREPEFSNQPQHF
size: -; V: TRBV19; D: -; J: TRBJ2-7; DNA: TGTGCCAGTCAGGACAGACTGGTCCCCTACGAGCAGTACTTC; CDR3: CASQDRLVPYEQYF
size: -; V: TRBV27; D: -; J: TRBJ2-3; DNA: TGTGCCAGCAACCCCATAGCTAGAGACCAGCGAACAGATACGCAGTATTTT; CDR3: CASNPIARDQRTDTQYF
size: -; V: TRBV5-4; D: -; J: TRBJ1-1; DNA: TGTGCCAGCAGCTTGACAGGTAACACTGAAGCTTTCTTT; CDR3: CASSLTGNTEAFF
size: -; V: TRBV5-8; D: -; J: TRBJ2-7; DNA: TGTGCCAGCAGCTTGGCCCCACTGGCGGTCACCTCCTACGAGCAGTACTTC; CDR3: CASSLAPLAVTSYEQYF
size: -; V: TRBV11-3; D: -; J: TRBJ2-1; DNA: TGTGCCAGCAGCATGACTCGAAGGGGTGAATTCTACAATGAGCAGTTCTTC; CDR3: CASSMTRRGEFYNEQFF
size: few; V: TRBV4-1; D: -; J: TRBJ2-1; DNA: TGCGCCAGCAGCCAACTAGCGGGACAGGCTGGTAGGGAGCAGTTCTTC; CDR3: CASSQLAGQAGREQFF
size: -; V: TRBV6-1; D: -; J: TRBJ1-2; DNA: TGTGCCAGCAGTGAATCGGGGGTACGCTATGGCTACACCTTC; CDR3: CASSESGVRYGYTF
size: -; V: TRBV19; D: TRBD2; J: TRBJ2-1; DNA: TGTGCCAGTAGTGTGGGACTAGCCCACCTCAATGAGCAGTTCTTC; CDR3: CASSVGLAHLNEQFF
size: -; V: TRBV29-1; D: TRBD2; J: TRBJ2-5; DNA: TGCAGTGCTAGCGGGGGAAAAGAGACCCAGTACTTC; CDR3: CSASGGKETQYF
size: -; V: TRBV25-1; D: TRBD1; J: TRBJ1-4; DNA: TGTGCCAGCAGTGACACTATGACAGGGTTCGGGAAACTGTTTTTT; CDR3: CASSDTMTGFGKLFF
size: -; V: TRBV9; D: TRBD1; J: TRBJ1-1; DNA: TGTGCCAGCAGCACAGGGGGGGGCACTGAAGCTTTCTTT; CDR3: CASSTGGGTEAFF
size: -; V: TRBV7-9; D: -; J: TRBJ2-7; DNA: TGTGCCAGCAGGGCCACAGGGGGGGGCGAGCAGTACTTC; CDR3: CASRATGGGEQYF
size: -; V: TRBV2; D: TRBD2; J: TRBJ2-7; DNA: TGTGCCAGCTCCCGGACTAGCGGGGAAGGCGAGCAGTACTTC; CDR3: CASSRTSGEGEQYF
size: -; V: TRBV4-1; D: -; J: TRBJ1-2; DNA: TGCGCCAGCAGCCAAGAACCAGGGAATGGCTACACCTTC; CDR3: CASSQEPGNGYTF
size: -; V: TRBV2; D: TRBD2; J: TRBJ2-1; DNA: TGTGCCAGCAGTCGACTCACTCGAAGCGGGGGGGTATACAATGAGCAGTTCTTC; CDR3: CASSRLTRSGGVYNEQFF
size: -; V: TRBV4-3; D: -; J: TRBJ1-1; DNA: TGCGCCAGCAGCTCCCGGGGTAACACTGAAGCTTTCTTT; CDR3: CASSSRGNTEAFF
size: -; V: TRBV14; D: -; J: TRBJ2-1; DNA: TGTGCCAGCAGCCCCCTCGGTGGAGGGGGCTTTTTTCCTGAGCAGTTCTTC; CDR3: CASSPLGGGGFFPEQFF
size: -; V: TRBV29-1; D: -; J: TRBJ2-7; DNA: TGCAGCGTTGCGGCCCTAGGAGTGGCCTACGAGCAGTACTTC; CDR3: CSVAALGVAYEQYF
size: once; V: TRBV5-4; D: -; J: TRBJ1-6; DNA: TGTGCCAGCAGCCCCGCGGGCGGGAGCTCCTATAATTCACCCCTCCACTTT; CDR3: CASSPAGGSSYNSPLHF
size: once; V: TRBV2; D: TRBD1; J: TRBJ1-4; DNA: TGTGCCAGCAGTTCTAGGACAGGGGCGTACGAAAAACTGTTTTTT; CDR3: CASSSRTGAYEKLFF
size: few; V: TRBV6-1; D: -; J: TRBJ2-7; DNA: TGTGCCAGCAGTGAGCGGCAGGGTTCCTCCTACGAGCAGTACTTC; CDR3: CASSERQGSSYEQYF
size: once; V: TRBV7-7; D: TRBD2; J: TRBJ2-5; DNA: TGTGCTAGCAGCTTAGGGGCTAGCGGGGGGGCCCAAGAGACCCAGTACTTC; CDR3: CASSLGASGGAQETQYF
size: -; V: TRBV28; D: -; J: TRBJ2-3; DNA: TGTGCCAGCAGTTTTCCTCATACGCAGTATTTT; CDR3: CASSFPHTQYF
size: -; V: TRBV5-4; D: TRBD1; J: TRBJ1-6; DNA: TGTGCCAGCAGCTTGGGGACAGGGTCGGTTGGTTCACCCCTCCACTTT; CDR3: CASSLGTGSVGSPLHF
size: -; V: TRBV2; D: TRBD2; J: TRBJ2-1; DNA: TGTGCCAGCAAAGAGCGGGGGGGTTCCAATGAGCAGTTCTTC; CDR3: CASKERGGSNEQFF